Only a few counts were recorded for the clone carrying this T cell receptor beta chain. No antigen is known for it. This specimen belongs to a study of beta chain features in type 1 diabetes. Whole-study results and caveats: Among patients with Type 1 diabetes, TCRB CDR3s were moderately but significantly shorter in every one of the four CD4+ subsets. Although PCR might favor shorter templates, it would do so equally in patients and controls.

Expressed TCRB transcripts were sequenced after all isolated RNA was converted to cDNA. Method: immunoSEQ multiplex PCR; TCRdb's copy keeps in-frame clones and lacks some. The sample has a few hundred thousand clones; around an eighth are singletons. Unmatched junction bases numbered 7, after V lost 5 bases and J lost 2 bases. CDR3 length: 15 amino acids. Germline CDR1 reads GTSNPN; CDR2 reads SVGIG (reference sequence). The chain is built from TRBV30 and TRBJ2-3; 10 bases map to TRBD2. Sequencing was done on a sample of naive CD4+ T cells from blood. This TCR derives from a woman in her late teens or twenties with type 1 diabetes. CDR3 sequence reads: CAWGALAGATDTQYF. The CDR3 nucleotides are TGTGCCTGGGGCGCCCTAGCGGGAGCCACAGATACGCAGTATTTT.